This TCR beta chain was retrieved from a study of blood T cell repertoires in COVID-19. Study context: The United States, Italy and Spain provided the acute and convalescent COVID-19 samples. PBMCs, B-cell-depleted T cells, or T cells were the source of the cDNA or gDNA that made up the material.

J lost 4 bases, V lost 2 bases, and 13 bases had no gene match. The germline V gene encodes CDR1 ENHRY and CDR2 SYGVKD. CDR3 length: 17 amino acids. In the original analysis: Reference gene primer amplification in the assay estimated nucleated cell counts. The assay was immunoSEQ multiplex PCR, and TCRdb's table has in-frame clones only and misses some. The DNA gave D and trimming, while V, J and clone size come from that table. The sample consists of approximately 50,000 clones, 70% to 80% of them appearing once. The chain links TRBV10-3 to TRBJ1-2, with 7 positions matching TRBD1. The source material was peripheral blood. The source of this sequence is a man over 45 with active or convalescent COVID-19. In nucleotides, the CDR3 is TGTGCCATCAGTGAGACCGATAAAACACAGGGGATCTATGGCTACACCTTC. It yields the protein CAISETDKTQGIYGYTF.